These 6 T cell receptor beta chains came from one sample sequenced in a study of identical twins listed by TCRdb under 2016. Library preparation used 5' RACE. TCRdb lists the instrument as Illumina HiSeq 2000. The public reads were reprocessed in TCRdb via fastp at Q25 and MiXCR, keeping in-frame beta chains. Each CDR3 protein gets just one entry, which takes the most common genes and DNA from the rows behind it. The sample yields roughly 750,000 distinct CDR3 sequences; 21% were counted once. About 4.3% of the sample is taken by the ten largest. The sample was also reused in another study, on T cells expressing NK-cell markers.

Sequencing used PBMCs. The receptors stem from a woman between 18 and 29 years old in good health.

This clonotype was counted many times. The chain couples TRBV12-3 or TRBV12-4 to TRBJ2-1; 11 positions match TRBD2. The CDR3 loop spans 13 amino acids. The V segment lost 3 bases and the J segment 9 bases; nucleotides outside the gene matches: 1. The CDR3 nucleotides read TGTGCCAGCAGTTTGCTAGCGGGGGGTGAGCAGTTCTTC. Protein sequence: CASSLLAGGEQFF.

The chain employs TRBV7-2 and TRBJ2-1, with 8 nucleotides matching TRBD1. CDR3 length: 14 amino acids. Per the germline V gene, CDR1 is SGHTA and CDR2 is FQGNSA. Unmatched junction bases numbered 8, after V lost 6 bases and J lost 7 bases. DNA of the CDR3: TGTGCCAGCAGAAAAAATACAGGGGGTAATGAGCAGTTCTTC. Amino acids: CASRKNTGGNEQFF.

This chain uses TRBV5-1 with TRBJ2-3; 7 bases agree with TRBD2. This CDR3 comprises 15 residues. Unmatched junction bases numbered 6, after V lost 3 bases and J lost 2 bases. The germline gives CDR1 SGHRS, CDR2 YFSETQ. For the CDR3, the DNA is TGCGCCAGCAGCTCATCTAGCGGTAACACAGATACGCAGTATTTT. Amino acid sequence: CASSSSSGNTDTQYF.

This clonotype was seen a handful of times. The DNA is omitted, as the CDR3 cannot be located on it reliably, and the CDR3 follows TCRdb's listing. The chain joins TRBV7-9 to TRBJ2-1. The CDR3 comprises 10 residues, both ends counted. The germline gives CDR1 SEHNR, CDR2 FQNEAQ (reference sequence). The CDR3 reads CANWGRGSFF.

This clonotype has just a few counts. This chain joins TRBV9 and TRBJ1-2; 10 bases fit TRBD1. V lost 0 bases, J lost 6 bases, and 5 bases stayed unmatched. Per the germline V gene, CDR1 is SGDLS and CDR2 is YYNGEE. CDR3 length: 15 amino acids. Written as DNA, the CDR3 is TGTGCCAGCAGCGTAGGAGGGACAGGGGCCGATGGCTACACCTTC. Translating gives CASSVGGTGADGYTF.

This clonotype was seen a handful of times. CDR3 coding DNA: TGTGCCAGCAGCGTTTCTAGCGGGAGCTACAATGAGCAGTTCTTC. Residues: CASSVSSGSYNEQFF. This chain connects TRBV9 to TRBJ2-1; 10 bases align to TRBD2. V was clipped by 2 bases and J by 3 bases; unmatched bases: 2. This CDR3 comprises 15 residues. Germline CDR1 and CDR2: SGDLS and YYNGEE. The whole variable domain, remainder taken from reference TRBV9 and TRBJ2-1, is DSGVTQTPKHLITATGQRVTLRCSPRSGDLSVYWYQQSLDQGLQFLIQYYNGEERAKGNILERFSAQQFPDLHSELNLSSLELGDSALYFCASSVSSGSYNEQFFGPGTRLTVL.